This note documents a single T cell receptor (beta chain) sequence. The antigen this receptor binds is unknown. One base away there is no much larger clone; base qualities are not given. In the germline V gene, CDR1 corresponds to KGHDR and CDR2 to SFDVKD. The V and J ends are trimmed by 5 bases and 6 bases, leaving 18 bases between them. Measured from the cysteine to the phenylalanine, the CDR3 is 15 residues long. Only the CDR3 part of the read is kept: 45 bases, read in frame from the first base. TCRbeta CDR3 regions were amplified from genomic DNA using the immunoSEQ Assay, a bias-controlled multiplex PCR. The authors' analysis ran thus. The number of nucleated cells in each sample was estimated from the amplification of reference gene primers within the assay. To quantify the absolute abundance of each unique TCRbeta CDR3 rearrangement, sequence reads were collapsed and filtered. For each sample, productive Simpson clonality was calculated as the square root of Simpson's diversity index over productive rearrangements. Not all clones reach the TCRdb copy of this immuneACCESS table, which keeps in-frame sequences only. Checked studies attribute under half of the gap to unresolved V genes and leave the rest unexplained. V, J and clone size derive from that table, while D and trimming were established from the DNA sequence. Recorded for this sample are roughly 100,000 clones; approximately 84% of them occurred a single time. The ten top clones hold over 10% of the sample.

These data belong to a study of blood T cell repertoires in COVID-19 (dated by TCRdb to 2020 to 2021). A note on the overall study: The collaborator samples originated in the United States, Italy and Spain and spanned the acute and convalescent phases of COVID-19. Where available, HLA class I and class II types were taken from metadata supplied by the sample provider and were not determined by assay-based typing. Subjects who had been exposed to COVID-19, were actively infected with it, or had recovered from it provided the deeply sampled blood TCRbeta repertoires that made up the dataset. The prospective study material was composed of cDNA or gDNA derived from T cells, B-cell-depleted T cells, or PBMCs. A freely available public database, intended as a resource for researchers studying the immune response to SARS-CoV-2, is where the repertoires were released. The sample metadata nearly always contained a de-identified subject ID, COVID-19 status, age in years and sex. Samples were obtained from the ongoing ImmuneRACE study (first 160 participants) and from over 1,000 subjects provided by 6 global collaborators. What the work shows at the level of the full study, not this receptor alone: How much clinical and demographic metadata was included differed by source and by participant, and the metadata was provided uncurated.

Collaborating institutions collected whole blood in K2EDTA tubes following their own protocols. Collaborator samples were shipped for TCRbeta analysis as frozen whole blood, isolated PBMCs, or DNA extracted from either sample type. The receptor was isolated from a human donor in a cohort sampled during active or convalescent COVID-19. The sequence joins TRBV24-1 to TRBJ1-1, with the D gene not clear enough to name. The sequenced sample consisted of peripheral blood. The nucleotide sequence reads TGTGCCACCAGTGGGACGTCACAGAGGGATTCTGAAGCTTTCTTT. The resulting protein is CATSGTSQRDSEAFF.